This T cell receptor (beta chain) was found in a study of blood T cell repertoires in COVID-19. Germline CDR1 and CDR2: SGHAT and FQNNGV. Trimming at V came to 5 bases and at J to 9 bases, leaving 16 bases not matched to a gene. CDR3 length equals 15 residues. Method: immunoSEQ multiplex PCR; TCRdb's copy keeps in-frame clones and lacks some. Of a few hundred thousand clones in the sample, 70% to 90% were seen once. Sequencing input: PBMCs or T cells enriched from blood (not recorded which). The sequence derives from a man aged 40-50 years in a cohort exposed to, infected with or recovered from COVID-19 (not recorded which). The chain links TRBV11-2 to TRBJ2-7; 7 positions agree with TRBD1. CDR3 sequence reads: CASSPAGTARLGQYF. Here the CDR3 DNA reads TGTGCCAGCAGCCCGGCCGGGACAGCTAGGTTAGGGCAGTACTTC.